The 28 T cell receptor beta chains reported below all come from one sample, sequenced in a study of T cells in women clearing cervical HPV infection. Sequencing was performed with immunoSEQ multiplex PCR; in TCRdb, only in-frame clones are kept and a portion is missing. Its listing shows approximately 25,000 clones. Sequencing input: blood buffy coat. The receptor set was obtained from a woman between 18 and 70 years old with a cervical HPV16 infection that either progressed to CIN3+ or cleared (not recorded which).

The CDR3: CASSWVGSNIYTF. CDR3 bases read: TGTGCCAGTAGTTGGGTCGGGTCGAACATC. The J gene is TRBJ1-2, the V gene TRBV19; unclear D gene. The CDR3 end falls 3 residues outside the read, so it is completed with the germline J gene. The CDR3 totals 13 residues. The germline CDR1 and CDR2 sequences are LNHDA and SQIVND (reference sequence).

Notes on this clone: The observed sequence ends 3 residues before the CDR3 terminus, with the missing tail filled in from the germline J gene. The chain carries TRBV7-6 and TRBJ1-2; D is perhaps TRBD1 (5 bases). The germline V gene has CDR1 SGHVS and CDR2 FNYEAQ. The CDR3 is 14 residues long. Trimming took 2 bases from V and 2 from J, leaving 9 bases between them. CDR3 loop: CASSLSDSNYGYTF. The DNA read from the CDR3 is TGTGCCAGCAGCTTAAGCGACAGCAACTATGGC.

As regards this clone: The sequenced fragment ends 3 residues before the CDR3 boundary, so the rest is inferred from the germline J gene. This chain joins TRBV5-1 and TRBJ2-1; D is perhaps TRBD1 (5 bases). The CDR3 is 16 amino acids. Trimming shortened V by 1 base and J by 5 bases, and 16 bases separated the two germline ends. Germline V gene lookup returns CDR1 SGHRS and CDR2 YFSETQ. CDR3 amino acids: CASSLTSAGQDNEQFF. The DNA read from the CDR3 is TGCGCCAGCAGCTTGACCTCGGCAGGGCAGGACAATGAG.

Concerning this clone: The sequenced fragment ends 3 residues before the CDR3 boundary, so the rest is inferred from the germline J gene. The chain uses TRBV9 and TRBJ1-1; the D gene is possibly TRBD1 (5 bases). Germline-derived CDR1 and CDR2 are SGDLS and YYNGEE. The CDR3 runs to 16 residues. Trimming took off 6 bases at V and 1 base at J, with 19 bases between the two ends. The CDR3 region is CASMRGELRTNTEAFF. The part of the CDR3 DNA that was read is TGTGCCAGCATGAGAGGGGAGTTAAGGACGAACACTGAA.

Regarding this clone: The read comes to an end 3 residues before the CDR3 does, leaving the germline J gene to fill in the end. The chain uses TRBV18 and TRBJ2-2, with 7 positions matching TRBD2. There are 15 residues in the CDR3. CDR1 KGHSH and CDR2 LQKENI come from the germline V gene. With 4 bases clipped from V and 3 bases from J, the junction kept 5 bases outside the gene matches. CDR3 sequence reads: CASSLGGADTGELFF. The part of the CDR3 DNA that was read is TGTGCCAGCTCACTGGGAGGGGCGGACACCGGGGAG.

Turning to this clone: The read ends 3 residues shy of where the CDR3 ends; the end is completed using the germline J gene. The rearrangement joins TRBV28 to TRBJ1-4, with 8 bases aligning to TRBD1. V was pared by 6 bases and J by 8 bases, with 8 bases of the junction left unmatched. Germline V lookup: CDR1 MDHEN, CDR2 SYDVKM. The CDR3 contains 14 residues. Incomplete CDR3 DNA: TGTGCCAGCAGCCAAGACCGGGACAGGGAAAAA. As protein: CASSQDRDREK. The whole CDR3 region reads CASSQDRDREKLFF. Full variable domain (rest looked up from reference TRBV28 and TRBJ1-4): DVKVTQSSRYLVKRTGEKVFLECVQDMDHENMFWYRQDPGLGLRLIYFSYDVKMKEKGDIPEGYSVSREKKERFSLILESASTNQTSMYLCASSQDRDREKLFFGSGTQLSVL.

Concerning this clone itself: Coverage ceases 3 residues before the CDR3 finishes, and the germline J gene fills in the end. The chain has TRBV5-4 and TRBJ2-5; 8 bases match TRBD2. The CDR3 is made up of 16 amino acids. Germline CDR1 and CDR2: SGHNT and YYREEE (reference sequence). The trim removed 4 bases at V and 5 bases at J, leaving 13 bases unmatched. CDR3 residues: CASSLGGLVIRETQYF. The part of the CDR3 DNA that was read is TGTGCCAGCAGCCTGGGGGGACTAGTTATTAGGGAGACC.

With respect to this clone: The read terminates 3 residues ahead of where the CDR3 ends, so the germline J gene completes it. This chain joins TRBV6-4 and TRBJ2-2; either TRBD1 or TRBD2 may fit D (5 bases each). The CDR3 totals 12 residues. CDR1 is MRHNA, CDR2 SNTAGT, per germline. V was trimmed by 4 bases and J by 7 bases, leaving 7 bases between them. CDR3 sequence: CASSARGGELFF. CDR3 DNA (partial): TGTGCCAGCAGTGCGAGGGGCGGGGAG.

Regarding this clone: Read data end 3 residues before the CDR3 end; the end is taken from the germline J gene. The chain carries TRBV18 and TRBJ2-3; 9 bases match TRBD2. Trimming took 4 bases from V and 2 from J; bases not matched to a gene: 7. There are 16 residues in the CDR3. The germline CDR1 and CDR2 sequences are KGHSH and LQKENI. The part of the CDR3 DNA that was read is TGTGCCAGCTCACGACTAGCGGAGACACTCACAGATACG. Its protein product is CASSRLAETLTDT. The entire CDR3 is CASSRLAETLTDTQYF.

A note on this clone: The read stops 3 residues short of the end of the CDR3; the missing end is completed from the germline J gene. V gene TRBV30 combines with J gene TRBJ2-7; 8 positions match TRBD1. Germline assignment: CDR1 GTSNPN and CDR2 SVGIG (reference sequence). J was trimmed by 5 bases and V by 2 bases; bases with no gene match: 8. This CDR3 is 14 amino acids long. The chain's CDR3 is CAWSKDRVLNEQYF. The sequenced CDR3 bases are TGTGCCTGGAGTAAGGACAGGGTTCTAAACGAG.

A note on this clone: The CDR3 end falls 3 residues outside the read, so it is completed with the germline J gene. The chain couples TRBV29-1 to TRBJ2-5, with 8 bases fitting TRBD1. The CDR3 covers 12 residues. After removal of 7 bases from V and 3 bases from J, the junction contained 4 bases not matched to a gene. Germline V gene sequence: CDR1 SQVTM, CDR2 ANQGSEA. The CDR3 is CSGGQGKETQYF. CDR3 bases read: TGCAGCGGTGGACAGGGAAAAGAGACC.

Note on this clone: A read error may account for a junction end that differs from germline. Sequencing ends 3 residues short of the CDR3 end; the germline J gene provides the rest. The chain carries TRBV10-3 and TRBJ1-2, with D perhaps TRBD1 (5 bases). Germline assignment: CDR1 ENHRY and CDR2 SYGVKD. There are 13 residues in the CDR3. This CDR3 reads CAISEGDNYVYTF. The CDR3 DNA, read in part, is TGTGCCATCAGTGAAGGGGATAACTATGTC.

A word on this clone: The read ends 3 residues before the CDR3 terminus; that terminus is restored from the germline J gene. The chain recombines TRBV7-6 with TRBJ1-5, with no clear D. The V end lost 1 base, the J end lost 7 bases, and 8 bases lay between the germline ends. CDR1 is SGHVS, CDR2 FNYEAQ, per germline. The CDR3 is 13 amino acids. The sequenced CDR3 bases are TGTGCCAGCAGCTTAGGGGCGGGGCAGCCC. Its translation is CASSLGAGQP. The complete CDR3 protein is CASSLGAGQPQHF.

Turning to this clone: Read data end 3 residues before the CDR3 end; the end is taken from the germline J gene. The chain carries TRBV7-3 and TRBJ2-7; 7 bases fit TRBD1. The ends lost 5 bases at V and 6 bases at J; junction bases unmatched: 7. Looked up from germline, CDR1 is SGHTA and CDR2 is FQGTGA. The length of the CDR3 is 13 residues. CDR3 DNA, as far as it was read: TGTGCCAGCAGCATTAGACAGGGTGGCGAG. This sequence encodes CASSIRQGGE. The full CDR3 protein is CASSIRQGGEQYF.

As to this clone: The read gets to within 3 residues of the CDR3 end, and the germline J gene fills in the rest. This chain links TRBV19 with TRBJ1-6; D is possibly TRBD1 (6 bases). The CDR3 is 12 residues long. Per the germline V gene, CDR1 is LNHDA and CDR2 is SQIVND (reference sequence). V was trimmed by 7 bases and J by 7 bases, leaving 8 bases between them. CDR3 bases read: TGTGCCAGTATCGGACAGAATTCACCC. Its protein is CASIGQNSP. The whole CDR3 region reads CASIGQNSPLHF.

Note on this clone: Read coverage stops 3 residues before the CDR3 terminus; the germline J gene supplies the remainder. The chain combines TRBV12-3 or TRBV12-4 with TRBJ1-1, with D possibly being TRBD1 (6 bases). V dropped 7 bases and J dropped 6 bases, with 24 bases sitting between them. CDR3 length: 16 amino acids. CDR3 DNA (partial): TGTGCCAGCAAAGTCCTCGGGGCAGGGGAGTTCCCTGAA. Its translation: CASKVLGAGEFPE. The CDR3, in full, reads CASKVLGAGEFPEAFF.

As for this clone: The read comes to an end 3 residues before the CDR3 does, leaving the germline J gene to fill in the end. V gene TRBV7-9 combines with J gene TRBJ2-2; no clear D. The CDR3 totals 14 residues. The germline V gene has CDR1 SEHNR and CDR2 FQNEAQ (reference sequence). V was pared by 5 bases and J by 0 bases, with 7 bases between. The CDR3 loop reads CASSRQTNTGELFF. The DNA read from the CDR3 is TGTGCCAGCAGCCGACAAACGAACACCGGGGAG.

On this clone itself: The CDR3 end falls 3 residues outside the read, so it is completed with the germline J gene. This rearrangement joins TRBV12-5 to TRBJ2-1; tentatively, D is TRBD2 (7 bases). The CDR3 length is 13 residues. The germline V and J ends were trimmed by 6 bases and 9 bases, with 15 bases remaining between them. Germline CDR1 reads LGHNT; CDR2 reads FRNRAP. CDR3 amino acids: CASGSGVAGEQFF. The sequenced part of the CDR3 DNA is TGTGCTAGTGGCTCAGGGGTAGCGGGTGAG.

Concerning this clone: The read gets to within 3 residues of the CDR3 end, and the germline J gene fills in the rest. The V gene is TRBV30, the J gene TRBJ2-1; TRBD1 matches 11 bases. With V trimmed by 5 bases and J by 9 bases, 9 bases remained unmatched. There are 14 residues in the CDR3. CDR1 and CDR2 from the germline V gene are GTSNPN and SVGIG (reference sequence). The CDR3 reads CAWSPGQGAIEQFF. The sequenced CDR3 bases are TGTGCCTGGTCTCCAGGACAGGGGGCGATTGAG.

Concerning this clone: From the germline J gene comes the end of the CDR3, since the read stops 3 residues before it. The chain links TRBV19 to TRBJ1-4; TRBD1 aligns across 10 bases. The germline V gene encodes CDR1 LNHDA and CDR2 SQIVND (reference sequence). The CDR3 extends over 19 amino acids. CDR3 in amino acids: CASSLPGQGPTSGANVLFF. The CDR3 DNA, read in part, is TGTGCCAGTAGCTTACCGGGACAGGGGCCAACCTCTGGGGCCAACGTA.

Comments on this clone: The read stops 3 residues short of the end of the CDR3; the missing end is completed from the germline J gene. V gene TRBV5-1 combines with J gene TRBJ1-2, with D maybe TRBD1 (5 bases). Trimming stripped 5 bases from V and 5 bases from J, with 13 bases between. The CDR3 consists of 13 residues. Per germline, CDR1 SGHRS and CDR2 YFSETQ. The DNA read from the CDR3 is TGCGCCAGCAGTTTTGGGGCCATGTATGGC. It specifies CASSFGAMYG. The whole CDR3 protein is CASSFGAMYGYTF.

A remark on this clone: Sequencing ends 3 residues short of the CDR3 end; the germline J gene provides the rest. J is TRBJ2-7 and V is TRBV2; D perhaps matches TRBD1 (7 bases). This CDR3 is 16 amino acids long. The germline CDR1 and CDR2 sequences are SNHLY and FYNNEI. V was trimmed by 6 bases and J by 4 bases, leaving 22 bases between them. CDR3 DNA (partial): TGTGCCAGCAGACCTCAGGGGGGTGTTCTCGTTTACGAG. As protein: CASRPQGGVLVYE. The whole CDR3 is CASRPQGGVLVYEQYF.

On this clone itself: The read is 3 residues too short to cover the CDR3 end, so that end is filled in from the germline J gene. The chain is built from TRBV20-1 and TRBJ2-3, with unresolved D. Trimming took 5 bases from V and 6 from J, leaving 6 bases between them. The CDR3 length is 10 residues. Per germline, CDR1 DFQATT and CDR2 SNEGSKA (reference sequence). The CDR3 DNA, read in part, is TGCAGTGCTTACGGGGATACG. Protein: CSAYGDT. Given in full, the CDR3 is CSAYGDTQYF.

With regard to this clone: The observed sequence ends 3 residues before the CDR3 terminus, with the missing tail filled in from the germline J gene. The chain couples TRBV5-8 to TRBJ2-3, with D maybe TRBD2 (6 bases). Germline V gene lookup returns CDR1 SGHTS and CDR2 YDEGEE. The CDR3 totals 14 residues. V was shortened by 4 bases and J by 3 bases, with 12 bases between the two germline ends. Incomplete CDR3 DNA: TGTGCCAGCAGCCCCCGGAGGGGAACAGATACG. This encodes CASSPRRGTDT. The CDR3 reads in full as CASSPRRGTDTQYF. Variable domain in full (rest from reference TRBV5-8 and TRBJ2-3): EAGVTQSPTHLIKTRGQQATLRCSPISGHTSVYWYQQALGLGLQFLLWYDEGEERNRGNFPPRFSGRQFPNYSSELNVNALELEDSALYLCASSPRRGTDTQYFGPGTRLTVL.

Worth noting for this clone: A read error may account for a junction end that differs from germline. The read is 3 residues too short to cover the CDR3 end, so that end is filled in from the germline J gene. V and J are TRBV23-1 and TRBJ2-1; TRBD1 might be the D (5 bases). TRBV23-1 is an ORF, and what it does is uncertain. The CDR3 length is 19 residues. The sequenced CDR3 bases are TGCGCCAGCACTCAAAGGGGATGGCCAGGCTCCAGCTCCTACAATGAG. Translation gives CASTQRGWPGSSSYNE. The whole CDR3 protein reads CASTQRGWPGSSSYNEQFF.

On this clone: The sequenced fragment ends 3 residues before the CDR3 boundary, so the rest is inferred from the germline J gene. The chain is built from TRBV20-1 and TRBJ1-4; D may be TRBD1 (6 bases). Trimming left V 3 bases short and J 0 bases short, with 17 bases between. Germline V lookup: CDR1 DFQATT, CDR2 SNEGSKA (reference sequence). This CDR3 has 17 amino acids. CDR3 DNA (partial): TGCAGTGCTAGCAACAGGGTCTCCCTTGCAACTAATGAAAAA. This gives the protein CSASNRVSLATNEK. The entire CDR3 sequence reads CSASNRVSLATNEKLFF.

As concerns this clone: The read is 3 residues too short to cover the CDR3 end, so that end is filled in from the germline J gene. The V call is TRBV7-3, the J call TRBJ2-1, with 11 bases identical to TRBD2. This CDR3 region has 14 residues. J gave up 7 bases and V 2 bases, and 1 base lay outside the gene matches. Germline V gene sequence: CDR1 SGHTA, CDR2 FQGTGA. The part of the CDR3 DNA that was read is TGTGCCAGCAGCTTAGGACTAGCGGGTAATGAG. It yields the protein CASSLGLAGNE. The CDR3, in full, reads CASSLGLAGNEQFF.

Remarks on this clone: The observed sequence ends 3 residues before the CDR3 terminus, with the missing tail filled in from the germline J gene. This chain links TRBV29-1 with TRBJ2-2; tentatively, D is TRBD2 (6 bases). Germline lookup yields CDR1 SQVTM and CDR2 ANQGSEA. The CDR3 is 12 residues long. CDR3 bases read: TGCAGCGTCACGGATCCGGGGGAAAAG. Its translation: CSVTDPGEK. The entire CDR3 protein reads CSVTDPGEKLFF.